The next 5 T cell receptor beta chains were all read from a single sample in a study of blood T cells in healthy people across ages. PCR was performed a second time for roughly 7 to 12 cycles using a sample-barcoded 5' primer and a J-beta primer mix. TCRdb ran MiXCR on the 5' RACE reads and lists one entry per CDR3 protein. Among 1.5 million to 2 million distinct CDR3 sequences listed, 49% were seen once. Material: blood. All receptors derive from a woman aged 40 to 50 in good health.

The chain is built from TRBV27 and TRBJ2-1, with D uncertain. V lost 3 bases and J lost 5, with 8 bases in between. Germline CDR1 and CDR2: MNHEY and SMNVEV (reference sequence). The CDR3 has 13 amino acids. CDR3 region: CASSFLRNNEQFF. The CDR3, as DNA: TGTGCCAGCAGTTTCCTCAGGAACAATGAGCAGTTCTTC.

This clonotype was observed a handful of times. This chain connects TRBV20-1 to TRBJ1-2; D gene ambiguous. With 6 bases removed from V and 6 bases from J, the gap between germline ends came to 11 bases. The CDR3 is made up of 11 amino acids. Looked up from germline, CDR1 is DFQATT and CDR2 is SNEGSKA (reference sequence). The DNA for the CDR3 is TGCAGTGCCGACCCAACGGATGGCTACACCTTC. Protein: CSADPTDGYTF.

A few counts support this clonotype. This chain joins TRBV20-1 and TRBJ2-3; 11 nucleotides match TRBD2. V trimming: 4 bases; J trimming: 4 bases; junction bases outside the gene matches: 7. The CDR3 totals 15 residues. Germline values: CDR1 DFQATT, CDR2 SNEGSKA (reference sequence). CDR3 DNA: TGCAGTGCTAACCCGACTAGCGGGGTATCAGATACGCAGTATTTT. It translates to CSANPTSGVSDTQYF.

The V call is TRBV4-2, the J call TRBJ2-1, with 9 bases identical to TRBD2. V was pared by 0 bases and J by 5 bases, with 11 bases of the junction left unmatched. The CDR3 runs to 18 residues. Germline V lookup: CDR1 LGHNA, CDR2 YNFKEQ. DNA for the CDR3: TGTGCCAGCAGCCAAGATCTGTTCGGAGCGGGGGGAAACAATGAGCAGTTCTTC. Its translation is CASSQDLFGAGGNNEQFF.

V gene TRBV6-2 or TRBV6-3 combines with J gene TRBJ1-1; D remains unclear. This CDR3 has 15 amino acids. The V gene's germline CDR1 is MNHEY and CDR2 SVGEGT. V was cut by 2 bases and J by 3 bases, with 13 bases left in between. CDR3 in amino acids: CASSYRAGLDTEAFF. The CDR3 DNA is TGTGCCAGCAGTTACCGCGCTGGGCTCGACACTGAAGCTTTCTTT.